The source of this T cell receptor (beta chain) is a study of blood T cells in healthy people across ages. Study-level points and caveats: CMV status of donors was unknown, possibly confounding expanded clonotype changes. Naive T cell percentage strongly correlated with TCR beta diversity.

CDR3 length equals 15 residues. Deletions cut 5 bases from V and 7 bases from J, with 20 bases between. Details on this clonotype: Its antigen is unidentified.

A J-beta primer mix and a sample-barcoded 5' primer were used in a second PCR of roughly 7 to 12 cycles. TCRdb passed the 5' RACE reads through MiXCR, listing each CDR3 protein once. The table lists fewer than 950,000 distinct CDR3 sequences, 36% of them singletons. Researchers collected about 9.6 milliliters of peripheral blood from every single donor. Whenever a sample was processed, at least 7 million PBMCs were isolated. The origin of this receptor is a man younger than 30 in good health. The sample consisted of blood. The gene calls are TRBV12-3 or TRBV12-4 and TRBJ1-2; a possible D gene is TRBD1 (5 bases). The CDR3 DNA is TGTGCCAGCAGTCCTAATCGGGGCACCTTGTTTGGCTACACCTTC. This encodes CASSPNRGTLFGYTF.